This T cell receptor (beta chain) emerged from a study of CD8+CD57+ T cells in acquired aplastic anemia. Study information: DNA recovered from sorted CD4+ and CD8+ cells had a mean of about 3.5 ug. Overall study findings and caveats: Researchers reported that CD8+ Simpson's diversity was not significantly different in patients versus controls.

By flow cytometry, patients selected for sequencing had shown an expansion of CD8+CD57+ cells. There were no patients without severe acquired aplastic anemia. No therapy was given to patients before blood sampling. Germline lookup yields CDR1 KGHDR and CDR2 SFDVKD. The ends were cut back, 8 bases at V and 2 bases at J, with 5 bases in the middle. There are 11 residues in the CDR3. In this sample, this clonotype turned up many times. The antigen remains undetermined. Using genomic DNA as the template, TCR beta VDJ and CDR3 profiling was carried out. TCRdb reprocessed the reads with MiXCR, giving one entry per CDR3 protein. This table holds around 180,000 distinct CDR3 sequences, less than 50% found once.

The rearrangement joins TRBV24-1 to TRBJ1-1, with D hard to call. The sample was sorted CD4+, CD8+, or CD8+CD57+ T cells (not recorded which) from PBMCs. The receptor was derived from a human donor with aplastic anemia. The CDR3 nucleotides read TGTGCCACCATGGGAAACACTGAAGCTTTCTTT. Its translation is CATMGNTEAFF.